These 23 T cell receptor beta chains share one sample of origin, sequenced in a study of human versus mouse CDR3 diversity and MHC coevolution. TCRdb keeps only in-frame clones here, not all; method: immunoSEQ multiplex PCR. Seen here are about 83,000 clones, roughly 92% observed once, and the top ten hold less than 0.19%. The specimen was naive CD4+ T cells from blood. Sample subset: CD45RO-negative CD62L-positive naive CD4 T cells. The receptors originated from a person aged 25-75 years in good health.

The chain links TRBV5-1 to TRBJ1-1; maybe TRBD1 (6 bases). The V and J ends lost 6 bases and 5 bases respectively, with 11 bases between them. The germline CDR1 and CDR2 sequences are SGHRS and YFSETQ. This CDR3 has 12 residues. This CDR3 reads CASTAQGTEAFF. CDR3 DNA sequence: TGCGCCAGCACCGCGCAGGGGACTGAAGCTTTCTTT.

This chain joins TRBV11-2 and TRBJ2-7; 10 nucleotides align to TRBD2. Germline loops: CDR1 SGHAT, CDR2 FQNNGV. The V segment lost 5 bases and the J segment 9 bases; nucleotides outside the gene matches: 10. The CDR3 extends over 14 amino acids. The CDR3 reads CASSTLSGGVWQYF. The CDR3 nucleotides are TGTGCCAGCAGCACCCTGAGCGGGGGGGTGTGGCAGTACTTC.

This clone was found once. The chain carries TRBV5-1 and TRBJ2-1, with a possible D match to TRBD2 (6 bases). CDR3 length: 15 amino acids. V lost 1 base and J 0 bases, leaving 8 bases between the germline ends. Germline loops: CDR1 SGHRS, CDR2 YFSETQ. CDR3 sequence: CASSLQGGSYNEQFF. CDR3 coding DNA: TGCGCCAGCAGCTTGCAGGGAGGCTCCTACAATGAGCAGTTCTTC.

This clone has only one observation. The gene calls are TRBV28 and TRBJ2-6, with TRBD1 identical over 10 bases. Germline CDR1 and CDR2: MDHEN and SYDVKM. The CDR3 runs 17 residues. V shed 3 bases, J shed 0 bases, and the junction held 2 bases outside the gene matches. CDR3 region: CASSLWDRGSGANVLTF. CDR3 bases: TGTGCCAGCAGTTTGTGGGACAGGGGCTCTGGGGCCAACGTCCTGACTTTC.

This sequence joins TRBV19 and TRBJ2-3, with D tentatively TRBD1 (6 bases). The germline V gene encodes CDR1 LNHDA and CDR2 SQIVND (reference sequence). V lost 5 bases to trimming and J lost 0 bases, with 12 bases between them. The CDR3 contains 15 residues. CDR3 region: CASSRWGRSTDTQYF. CDR3 nucleotide sequence: TGTGCCAGTAGTCGATGGGGGCGAAGCACAGATACGCAGTATTTT.

The chain recombines TRBV7-6 with TRBJ2-7; 10 bases are a match to TRBD1. CDR3 size: 22 residues. From germline, CDR1 is SGHVS and CDR2 FNYEAQ. Unmatched junction bases numbered 27, after V lost 4 bases and J lost 3 bases. The CDR3 coding sequence is TGTGCCAGCAGCTACTTAGGTCAGAGCGGGACAGGGGTAGCGGGACAAAACTACGAGCAGTACTTC. Translating it yields CASSYLGQSGTGVAGQNYEQYF.

The gene calls are TRBV18 and TRBJ2-7, with a tentative D call TRBD1 (6 bases). The CDR3 contains 14 residues. The germline V and J ends were trimmed by 4 bases and 6 bases, with 16 bases remaining between them. CDR1 and CDR2 (germline): KGHSH, LQKENI. The DNA for the CDR3 is TGTGCCAGCTCACGGGGTGCAGGGGCAGGCGAGCAGTACTTC. Amino acids: CASSRGAGAGEQYF. Full variable domain (missing parts from reference TRBV18 and TRBJ2-7): NAGVMQNPRHLVRRRGQEARLRCSPMKGHSHVYWYRQLPEEGLKFMVYLQKENIIDESGMPKERFSAEFPKEGPSILRIQQVVRGDSAAYFCASSRGAGAGEQYFGPGTRLTVT.

The chain uses TRBV19 and TRBJ2-1; a weak D match, TRBD2 (5 bases). This CDR3 region has 12 residues. Germline V CDR1 and CDR2: LNHDA, SQIVND (reference sequence). The ends were cut back, 2 bases at V and 9 bases at J, with 8 bases in the middle. CDR3 amino acids: CASSITRGEQFF. The CDR3 DNA sequence: TGTGCCAGTAGTATAACCCGGGGTGAGCAGTTCTTC.

The CDR3 sequence is CASSRPDRVGYGYTF. CDR3 in DNA: TGTGCCAGCAGTCGGCCGGACAGGGTCGGCTATGGCTACACCTTC. This chain joins TRBV6-6 and TRBJ1-2, with 8 nucleotides matching TRBD1. The CDR3 runs to 15 residues. Unmatched junction bases numbered 9, after V lost 5 bases and J lost 4 bases. Germline values: CDR1 MNHNY, CDR2 SVGAGI (reference sequence).

Notes on this clone: Other DNA sequences in the sample encode the same CDR3. DNA of the CDR3: TGTGCCAGTCAAGCTAACAGGGGGGTTCAGCCCCAGCATTTT. Translation: CASQANRGVQPQHF. J is TRBJ1-5 and V is TRBV19; TRBD1 matches 8 bases. Losses at the gene ends were 8 bases for V and 6 bases for J; bases not matched to a gene: 9. In germline, CDR1 is LNHDA, CDR2 SQIVND (reference sequence). The length of the CDR3 is 14 residues.

This sequence joins TRBV29-1 and TRBJ1-2, with 9 bases that match TRBD1. Germline-derived CDR1 and CDR2 are SQVTM and ANQGSEA. J was trimmed by 0 bases and V by 7 bases; bases with no gene match: 3. The CDR3 is 13 amino acids. CDR3 coding DNA: TGCAGCGCAGGGACAGGGTCTAACTATGGCTACACCTTC. Amino acid sequence: CSAGTGSNYGYTF.

The rearrangement links TRBV28 to TRBJ1-5; D possibly corresponds to TRBD1 (6 bases). The CDR3 sequence is 13 residues long. Germline V CDR1 and CDR2: MDHEN, SYDVKM. Trimming took off 5 bases at V and 9 bases at J, with 14 bases between the two ends. The CDR3 protein is CASSPGTPPPQHF. The CDR3 DNA follows: TGTGCCAGCAGTCCCGGGACACCCCCGCCCCAGCATTTT.

This clone was counted a single time. V is TRBV5-8 and J is TRBJ2-7; the match to TRBD2 covers 9 bases. There are 16 residues in the CDR3. V was clipped by 1 base and J by 5 bases; unmatched bases: 10. The germline CDR1 and CDR2 sequences are SGHTS and YDEGEE. CDR3 nucleotides: TGTGCCAGCAGCTTGCCCGGGACTAGCAAAGATGACGAGCAGTACTTC. It specifies CASSLPGTSKDDEQYF. Looking up the rest from reference TRBV5-8 and TRBJ2-7 gives the full variable domain: EAGVTQSPTHLIKTRGQQATLRCSPISGHTSVYWYQQALGLGLQFLLWYDEGEERNRGNFPPRFSGRQFPNYSSELNVNALELEDSALYLCASSLPGTSKDDEQYFGPGTRLTVT.

The chain links TRBV18 to TRBJ1-1; D uncertain. The CDR3 extends over 13 amino acids. CDR1 KGHSH and CDR2 LQKENI come from the germline V gene. The ends were cut back, 2 bases at V and 1 base at J, with 5 bases in the middle. The CDR3 coding sequence is TGTGCCAGCTCACCAGAACAGAACACTGAAGCTTTCTTT. Protein: CASSPEQNTEAFF.

This clone has a single count. V is TRBV9 and J is TRBJ2-2; 8 bases agree with TRBD2. V shed 4 bases and J 6 bases; nucleotides not matched to a gene: 8. Germline V gene data show CDR1 as SGDLS and CDR2 as YYNGEE. The CDR3 contains 15 residues. The CDR3 here is CASSPWTSYSGELFF. The CDR3 DNA sequence: TGTGCCAGCAGCCCATGGACTAGCTACTCCGGGGAGCTGTTTTTT.

This chain links TRBV7-9 with TRBJ2-2; TRBD1 is a possible D gene (6 bases). V was trimmed by 5 bases and J by 0 bases, leaving 10 bases between them. This CDR3 spans 15 amino acids. From germline, CDR1 is SEHNR and CDR2 FQNEAQ (reference sequence). CDR3 nucleotides: TGTGCCAGCAGCCTAACAGGGTCGAACACCGGGGAGCTGTTTTTT. Its protein is CASSLTGSNTGELFF.

The chain combines TRBV7-8 with TRBJ1-1; D unresolved. Trimming shortened V by 3 bases and J by 1 base, and 12 bases separated the two germline ends. Germline V gives CDR1 SGHVS, CDR2 FQNEAQ. This CDR3 has 15 residues. This chain's CDR3 is CASSLAGVGNTEAFF. Here the CDR3 DNA reads TGTGCCAGCAGCTTGGCCGGGGTTGGGAACACTGAAGCTTTCTTT.

The J gene is TRBJ1-5, the V gene TRBV19; 7 positions match TRBD1. The CDR3 runs to 13 residues. Germline V lookup: CDR1 LNHDA, CDR2 SQIVND (reference sequence). Germline trimming cut 9 bases from V and 6 bases from J; bases unmatched to any gene: 8. CDR3 residues: CASHGTVRQPQHF. The DNA for the CDR3 is TGTGCCAGCCACGGGACAGTGCGTCAGCCCCAGCATTTT. The full variable domain, rest sourced from reference TRBV19 and TRBJ1-5, is DGGITQSPKYLFRKEGQNVTLSCEQNLNHDAMYWYRQDPGQGLRLIYYSQIVNDFQKGDIAEGYSVSREKKESFPLTVTSAQKNPTAFYLCASHGTVRQPQHFGDGTRLSIL.

CDR3 bases: TGTGCCAGCAGTTTAATGACTAGCGGGGGCTACAATGAGCAGTTCTTC. Amino acid sequence: CASSLMTSGGYNEQFF. The V and J genes are TRBV27 and TRBJ2-1; 12 bases align to TRBD2. Losses at the gene ends were 2 bases for V and 3 bases for J; bases not matched to a gene: 2. This CDR3 comprises 16 residues. Germline CDR1 reads MNHEY; CDR2 reads SMNVEV (reference sequence).

The genes are TRBV19 and TRBJ2-5, with D possibly being TRBD1 (6 bases). The DNA matches TRBJ2-7 better at its end, which makes the J call doubtful. The germline CDR1 and CDR2 sequences are LNHDA and SQIVND (reference sequence). This CDR3 contains 14 residues. Here the CDR3 reads CASSLRDTTYEQYF. The DNA for the CDR3 is TGTGCCAGTTCCCTTCGGGACACAACCTACGAGCAGTACTTC.

The genes are TRBV14 and TRBJ1-2; no definite D call. Germline CDR1 SGHDN, CDR2 FVKESK. With 0 bases removed from V and 3 bases from J, the gap between germline ends came to 17 bases. The CDR3 totals 17 residues. This CDR3 is CASSQDGREVEDYGYTF. Here the CDR3 DNA reads TGTGCCAGCAGCCAAGATGGAAGAGAGGTTGAGGACTATGGCTACACCTTC.

V gene TRBV6-1 combines with J gene TRBJ1-5; 9 bases align to TRBD1. V trimming: 6 bases; J trimming: 2 bases; junction bases outside the gene matches: 5. Germline lookup yields CDR1 MNHNS and CDR2 SASEGT. The CDR3 sequence is 15 residues long. The CDR3: CASRDRGRGNQPQHF. The DNA for the CDR3 is TGTGCCAGCAGGGACAGGGGAAGGGGCAATCAGCCCCAGCATTTT.

The V call is TRBV20-1, the J call TRBJ1-2; D uncertain. V lost 3 bases and J lost 7, with 9 bases in between. Per germline, CDR1 DFQATT and CDR2 SNEGSKA (reference sequence). The CDR3 runs 11 residues. CDR3 DNA sequence: TGCAGTGCTAGTAAGGACTCTGGCTACACCTTC. It encodes CSASKDSGYTF.